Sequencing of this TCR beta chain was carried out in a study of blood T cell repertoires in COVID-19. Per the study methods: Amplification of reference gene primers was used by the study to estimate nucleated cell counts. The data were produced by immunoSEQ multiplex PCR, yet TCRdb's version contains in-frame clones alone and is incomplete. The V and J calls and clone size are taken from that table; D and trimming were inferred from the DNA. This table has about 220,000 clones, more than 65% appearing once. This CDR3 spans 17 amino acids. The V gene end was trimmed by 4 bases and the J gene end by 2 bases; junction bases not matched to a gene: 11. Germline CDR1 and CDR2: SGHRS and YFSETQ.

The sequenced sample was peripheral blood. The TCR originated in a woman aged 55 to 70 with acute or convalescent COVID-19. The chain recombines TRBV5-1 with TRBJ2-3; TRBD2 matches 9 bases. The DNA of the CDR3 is TGCGCCAGCAGCCCCGAACCGGGACTAGCCCCCACAGATACGCAGTATTTT. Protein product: CASSPEPGLAPTDTQYF. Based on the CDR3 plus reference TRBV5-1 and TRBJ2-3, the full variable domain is KAGVTQTPRYLIKTRGQQVTLSCSPISGHRSVSWYQQTPGQGLQFLFEYFSETQRNKGNFPGRFSGRQFSNSRSEMNVSTLELGDSALYLCASSPEPGLAPTDTQYFGPGTRLTVL.